The 3 T cell receptor beta chains below come from one sample, sequenced in a study of PD-L1 blockade in urothelial cancer. The method was immunoSEQ multiplex PCR; TCRdb's version includes in-frame clones alone and lacks a portion of them. The table records more than 30,000 clones, around 87% of them present only once. The starting material was PBMCs, obtained around atezolizumab (anti-PD-L1) treatment. These TCRs come from a man aged 50 or older with urothelial cancer.

V and J are TRBV28 and TRBJ1-1; TRBD1 aligns across 12 bases. J was trimmed by 1 base and V by 2 bases; bases with no gene match: 5. This CDR3 comprises 17 residues. Germline values: CDR1 MDHEN, CDR2 SYDVKM. CDR3: CASSLGTGGSGNTEAFF. For the CDR3, the DNA is TGTGCCAGCAGTTTAGGGACAGGGGGCTCCGGGAACACTGAAGCTTTCTTT.

This chain links TRBV9 with TRBJ2-4, with D perhaps TRBD1 (5 bases). The CDR3 loop spans 14 amino acids. Germline V gene sequence: CDR1 SGDLS, CDR2 YYNGEE. With 0 bases removed from V and 7 bases from J, the gap between germline ends came to 11 bases. CDR3 in amino acids: CASSVGAGKNIQYF. CDR3 coding DNA: TGTGCCAGCAGCGTAGGAGCAGGGAAGAACATTCAGTACTTC.

This chain links TRBV30 with TRBJ2-7, with no clear D. The CDR3 loop spans 14 amino acids. The ends were cut back, 2 bases at V and 3 bases at J, with 14 bases in the middle. Per the germline V gene, CDR1 is GTSNPN and CDR2 is SVGIG (reference sequence). The CDR3 bases are TGTGCCTGGAGTTCCCGGTCCCGAGGCTACGAGCAGTACTTC. It codes for CAWSSRSRGYEQYF.